This T cell receptor beta chain was profiled in a study of post-analysis software for immune sequencing data. The wider study: The disease courses spanned relapsing-remitting, secondary progressive and progressive-relapsing forms of multiple sclerosis.

CDR1 is SEHNR and CDR2 is FQNEAQ in the germline V gene (reference sequence). The CDR3 is made up of 14 amino acids. The trim removed 5 bases at V and 1 base at J, leaving 4 bases unmatched. Every TCR beta cDNA library bore unique molecular identifiers. T cells numbering roughly 1 to 10 million yielded approximately 500,000 cDNA molecules. MiXCR, applied by TCRdb to the PCR reads, yields one record per CDR3 protein. This table has roughly 800,000 distinct CDR3 sequences, roughly 27% appearing once. Overall study findings and caveats: There were roughly 5 TRBV segments more frequent in patients than controls, and TRBV5-6, TRBV5-1 and TRBV20-1 were among them. Significantly lower normalized Chao1 diversity was seen in multiple sclerosis patients than in controls.

In this sample, this clonotype turned up many times. Its target is unknown. The clonotype was recovered from a girl aged 10 to 17 with multiple sclerosis. The material sequenced was blood. The chain joins TRBV7-9 to TRBJ2-7, with TRBD2 matching 8 bases. Written as DNA, the CDR3 is TGTGCCAGCAGCACTAGCGGACAATCCTACGAGCAGTACTTC. This encodes CASSTSGQSYEQYF. The variable domain in full, completed from reference TRBV7-9 and TRBJ2-7, reads DTGVSQNPRHKITKRGQNVTFRCDPISEHNRLYWYRQTLGQGPEFLTYFQNEAQLEKSRLLSDRFSAERPKGSFSTLEIQRTEQGDSAMYLCASSTSGQSYEQYFGPGTRLTVT.